Sequencing of this T cell receptor (beta chain) was carried out in a study of immune evolution from preneoplasia to lung adenocarcinoma. The V and J ends lost 6 bases and 4 bases respectively, with 18 bases between them. The germline V gene encodes CDR1 SQVTM and CDR2 ANQGSEA. The CDR3 extends over 15 amino acids. Study outcomes and limitations: T cell clonality was higher in KRAS-mutant than EGFR-mutant or wild-type nodules.

Patient tissue came from resections in Japan or China, 2014–2017. A note on this clone: What it binds is unknown.

Assay: immunoSEQ multiplex PCR; the TCRdb copy retains only in-frame clones and omits some. The table records nearly 5,500 clones, approximately 83% of them present only once. This chain joins TRBV29-1 and TRBJ2-2; possible D gene TRBD2, 6 bases. This receptor was obtained from a person between 45 and 75 years old with lung adenocarcinoma. Sequencing was performed on FFPE invasive lung adenocarcinoma tissue. The CDR3 DNA reads as TGCAGCGTCGAGGGTACGGCGGGAATCACCGGGGAGCTGTTTTTT. This sequence encodes CSVEGTAGITGELFF.